This T cell receptor beta chain derives from a study of T cell responses to AZD1222 COVID-19 vaccine. Study outcomes and limitations: Reportedly, nearly half the spike-specific TCRs target unmutated variant regions. Spike-specific TCR breadth rose after two AZD1222 doses, and depth rose as well. The study sampled repertoires only after the peak T cell response. Only a handful of individuals given AZD1222 were seropositive at baseline.

Germline V gene lookup returns CDR1 MNHEY and CDR2 SVGAGI. The CDR3 has 16 amino acids. To note about this clone: Its antigen is not identified. An end of the junction differs from the germline gene, which may be a read error.

Repertoires were generated with immunoSEQ multiplex PCR, while TCRdb's copy carries only in-frame clones and drops some. The sample yields more than 100,000 clones, about 91% seen once. Material: peripheral blood, obtained on day 0 of AZD1222 vaccination. The sequence came from an adult in good health. The rearrangement uses TRBV6-5 and TRBJ1-1, with D hard to call. As DNA, the CDR3 is TGTGCCAGCAGTCACTCCAGCGGGCGGAAGAACACTGAAGCTTTCTTT. Translation: CASSHSSGRKNTEAFF.